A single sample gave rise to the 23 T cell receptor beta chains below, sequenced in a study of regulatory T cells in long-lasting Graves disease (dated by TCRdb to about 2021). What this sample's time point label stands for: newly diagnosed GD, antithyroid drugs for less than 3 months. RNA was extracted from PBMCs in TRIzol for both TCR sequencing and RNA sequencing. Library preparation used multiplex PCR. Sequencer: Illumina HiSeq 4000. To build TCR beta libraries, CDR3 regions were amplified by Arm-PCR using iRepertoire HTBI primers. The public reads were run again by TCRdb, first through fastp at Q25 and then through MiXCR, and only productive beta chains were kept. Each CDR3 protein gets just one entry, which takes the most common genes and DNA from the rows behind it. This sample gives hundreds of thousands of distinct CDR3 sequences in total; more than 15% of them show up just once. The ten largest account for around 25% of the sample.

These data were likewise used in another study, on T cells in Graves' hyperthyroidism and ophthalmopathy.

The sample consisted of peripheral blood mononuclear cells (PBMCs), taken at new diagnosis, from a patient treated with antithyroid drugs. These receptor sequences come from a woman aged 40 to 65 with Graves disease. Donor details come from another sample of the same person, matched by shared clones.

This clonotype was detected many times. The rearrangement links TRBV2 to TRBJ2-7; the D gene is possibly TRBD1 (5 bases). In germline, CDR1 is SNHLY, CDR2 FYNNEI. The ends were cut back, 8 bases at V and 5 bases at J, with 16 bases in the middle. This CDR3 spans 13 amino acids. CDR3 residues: CASLTTAADEQYF. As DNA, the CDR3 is TGTGCCAGCTTAACGACAGCTGCCGACGAGCAGTACTTC.

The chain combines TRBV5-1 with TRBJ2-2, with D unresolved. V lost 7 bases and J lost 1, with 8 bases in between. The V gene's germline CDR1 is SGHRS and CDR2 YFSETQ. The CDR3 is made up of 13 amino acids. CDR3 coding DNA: TGCGCCAGCCAACAGATGAACACCGGGGAGCTGTTTTTT. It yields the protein CASQQMNTGELFF.

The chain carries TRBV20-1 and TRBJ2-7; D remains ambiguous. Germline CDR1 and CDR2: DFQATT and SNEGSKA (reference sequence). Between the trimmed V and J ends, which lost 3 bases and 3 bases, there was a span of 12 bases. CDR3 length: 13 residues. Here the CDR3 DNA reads TGCAGTGCTAGTAGACTTGAGGTCTACGAGCAGTACTTC. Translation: CSASRLEVYEQYF.

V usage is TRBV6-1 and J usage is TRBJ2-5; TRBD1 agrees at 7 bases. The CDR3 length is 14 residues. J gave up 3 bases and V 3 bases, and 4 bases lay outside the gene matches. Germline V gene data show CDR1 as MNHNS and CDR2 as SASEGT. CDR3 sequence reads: CASSDRDSKETQYF. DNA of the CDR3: TGTGCCAGCAGTGATAGGGACAGCAAAGAGACCCAGTACTTC.

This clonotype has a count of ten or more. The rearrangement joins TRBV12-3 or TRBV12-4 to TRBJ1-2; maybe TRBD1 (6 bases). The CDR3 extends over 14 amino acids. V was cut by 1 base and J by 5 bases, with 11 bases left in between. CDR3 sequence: CASSLDRVNYGYTF. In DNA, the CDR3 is TGTGCCAGCAGTTTAGACAGGGTGAATTATGGCTACACCTTC.

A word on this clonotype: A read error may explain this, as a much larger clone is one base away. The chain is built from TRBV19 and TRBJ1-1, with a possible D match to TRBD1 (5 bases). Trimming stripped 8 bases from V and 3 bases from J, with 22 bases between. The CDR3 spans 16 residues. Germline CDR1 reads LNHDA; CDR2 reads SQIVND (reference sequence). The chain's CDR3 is CASGTGPYKGDTEAFF. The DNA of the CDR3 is TGTGCCAGTGGTACGGGACCGTACAAAGGGGACACTGAAGCTTTCTTT.

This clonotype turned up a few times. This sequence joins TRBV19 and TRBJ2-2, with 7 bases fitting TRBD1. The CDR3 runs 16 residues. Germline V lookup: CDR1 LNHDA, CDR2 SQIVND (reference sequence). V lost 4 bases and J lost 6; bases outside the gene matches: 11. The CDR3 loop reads CASSSAGTRGPGELFF. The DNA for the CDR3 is TGTGCCAGTAGTAGCGCCGGGACAAGGGGGCCCGGGGAGCTGTTTTTT.

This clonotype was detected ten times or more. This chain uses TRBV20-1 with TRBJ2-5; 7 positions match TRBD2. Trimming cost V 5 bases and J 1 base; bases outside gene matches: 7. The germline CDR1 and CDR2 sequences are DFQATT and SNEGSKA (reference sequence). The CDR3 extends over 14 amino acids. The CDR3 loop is CSADLLAAQETQYF. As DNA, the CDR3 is TGCAGTGCTGATCTCCTAGCGGCCCAAGAGACCCAGTACTTC.

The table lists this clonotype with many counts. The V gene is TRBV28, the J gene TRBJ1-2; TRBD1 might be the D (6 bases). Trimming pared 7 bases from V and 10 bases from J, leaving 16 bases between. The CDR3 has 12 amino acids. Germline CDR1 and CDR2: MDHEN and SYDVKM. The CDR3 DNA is TGTGCCAGCAACAGGGTCGGGAACGACTACACCTTC. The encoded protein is CASNRVGNDYTF.

DNA of the CDR3: TGCGCCAGCGCCCTAGGGGGCCCGACAGATACGCAGTATTTT. Translating it yields CASALGGPTDTQYF. The chain recombines TRBV5-1 with TRBJ2-3, with 7 positions matching TRBD1. Germline-derived CDR1 and CDR2 are SGHRS and YFSETQ. The trim removed 7 bases at V and 3 bases at J, leaving 8 bases unmatched. This CDR3 is 14 amino acids long.

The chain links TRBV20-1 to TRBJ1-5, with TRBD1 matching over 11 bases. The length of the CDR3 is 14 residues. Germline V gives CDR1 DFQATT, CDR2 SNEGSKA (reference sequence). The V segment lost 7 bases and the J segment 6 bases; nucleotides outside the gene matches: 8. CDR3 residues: CSGGTGGLGQPQHF. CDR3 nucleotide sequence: TGCAGTGGGGGGACAGGGGGGTTAGGTCAGCCCCAGCATTTT.

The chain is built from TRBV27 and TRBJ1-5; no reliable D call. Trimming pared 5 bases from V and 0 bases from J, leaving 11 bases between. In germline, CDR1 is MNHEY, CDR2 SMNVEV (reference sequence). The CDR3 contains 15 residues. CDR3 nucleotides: TGTGCCAGCAGTGCCCGCCACTATAGCAATCAGCCCCAGCATTTT. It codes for CASSARHYSNQPQHF.

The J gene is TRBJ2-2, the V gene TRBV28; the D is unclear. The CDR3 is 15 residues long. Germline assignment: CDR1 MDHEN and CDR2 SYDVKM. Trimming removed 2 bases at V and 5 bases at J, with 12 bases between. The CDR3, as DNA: TGTGCCAGCAGTTTAACACCCCTTAGGACCGGGGAGCTGTTTTTT. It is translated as CASSLTPLRTGELFF.

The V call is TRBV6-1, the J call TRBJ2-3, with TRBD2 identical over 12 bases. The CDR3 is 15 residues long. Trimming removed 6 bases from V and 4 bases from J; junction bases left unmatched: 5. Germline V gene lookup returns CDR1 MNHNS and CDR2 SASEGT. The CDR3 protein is CASSATSGGADTQYF. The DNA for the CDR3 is TGTGCCAGCAGCGCGACTAGCGGGGGCGCAGATACGCAGTATTTT.

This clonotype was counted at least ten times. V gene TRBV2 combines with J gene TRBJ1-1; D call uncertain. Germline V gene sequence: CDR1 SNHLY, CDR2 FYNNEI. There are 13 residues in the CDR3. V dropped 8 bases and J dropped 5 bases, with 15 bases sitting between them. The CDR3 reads CASGIEGGTEAFF. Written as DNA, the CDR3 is TGTGCCAGCGGAATAGAGGGTGGGACTGAAGCTTTCTTT.

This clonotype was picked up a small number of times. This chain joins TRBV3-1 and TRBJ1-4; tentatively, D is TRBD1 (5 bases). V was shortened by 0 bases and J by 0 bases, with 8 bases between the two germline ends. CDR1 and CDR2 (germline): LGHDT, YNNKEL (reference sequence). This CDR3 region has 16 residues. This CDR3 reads CASSQDQTATNEKLFF. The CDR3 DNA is TGTGCCAGCAGCCAAGATCAGACAGCAACTAATGAAAAACTGTTTTTT.

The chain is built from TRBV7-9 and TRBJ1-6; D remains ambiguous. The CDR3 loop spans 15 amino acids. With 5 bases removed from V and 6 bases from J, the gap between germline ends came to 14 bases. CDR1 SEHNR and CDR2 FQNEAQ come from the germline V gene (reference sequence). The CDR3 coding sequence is TGTGCCAGCAGCCCTACCGGGCCGCTTAATTCACCCCTCCACTTT. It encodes CASSPTGPLNSPLHF. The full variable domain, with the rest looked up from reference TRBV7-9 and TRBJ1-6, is DTGVSQNPRHKITKRGQNVTFRCDPISEHNRLYWYRQTLGQGPEFLTYFQNEAQLEKSRLLSDRFSAERPKGSFSTLEIQRTEQGDSAMYLCASSPTGPLNSPLHFGNGTRLTVT.

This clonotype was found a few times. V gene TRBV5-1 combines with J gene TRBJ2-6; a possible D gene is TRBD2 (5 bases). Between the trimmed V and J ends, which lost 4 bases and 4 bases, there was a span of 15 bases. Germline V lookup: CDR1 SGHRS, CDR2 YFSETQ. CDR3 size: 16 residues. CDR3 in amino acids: CASSQSGGAGANVLTF. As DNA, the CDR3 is TGCGCCAGCAGCCAGTCCGGAGGCGCCGGGGCCAACGTCCTGACTTTC.

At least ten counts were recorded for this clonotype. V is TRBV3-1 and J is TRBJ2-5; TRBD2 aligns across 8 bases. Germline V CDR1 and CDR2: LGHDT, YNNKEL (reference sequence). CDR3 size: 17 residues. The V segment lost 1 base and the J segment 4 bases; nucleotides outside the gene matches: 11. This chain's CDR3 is CASSQGRAGGIPETQYF. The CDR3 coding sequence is TGTGCCAGCAGCCAAGGTCGCGCGGGGGGCATTCCAGAGACCCAGTACTTC.

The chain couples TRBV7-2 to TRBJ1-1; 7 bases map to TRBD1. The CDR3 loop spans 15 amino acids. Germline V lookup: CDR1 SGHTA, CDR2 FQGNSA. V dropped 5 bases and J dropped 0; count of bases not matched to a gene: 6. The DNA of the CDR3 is TGTGCCAGCAGCCCACAGGGGAGAATGAACACTGAAGCTTTCTTT. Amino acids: CASSPQGRMNTEAFF.

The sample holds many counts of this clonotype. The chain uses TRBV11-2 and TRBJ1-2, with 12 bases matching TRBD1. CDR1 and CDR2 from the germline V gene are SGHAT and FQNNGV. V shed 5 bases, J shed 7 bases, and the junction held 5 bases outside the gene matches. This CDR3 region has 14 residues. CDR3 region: CASSLLGQGAGYTF. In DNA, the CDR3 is TGTGCCAGCAGCCTATTGGGACAGGGGGCTGGCTACACCTTC.

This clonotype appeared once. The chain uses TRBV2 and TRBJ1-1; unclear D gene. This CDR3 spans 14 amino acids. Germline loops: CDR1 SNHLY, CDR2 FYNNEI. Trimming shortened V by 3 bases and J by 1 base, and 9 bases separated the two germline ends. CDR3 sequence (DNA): TGTGCCAGCAGTGAGGGGTTAGCGAACACTGAAGCTTTCTTT. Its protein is CASSEGLANTEAFF. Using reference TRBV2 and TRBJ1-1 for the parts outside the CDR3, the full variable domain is EPEVTQTPSHQVTQMGQEVILRCVPISNHLYFYWYRQILGQKVEFLVSFYNNEISEKSEIFDDQFSVERPDGSNFTLKIRSTKLEDSAMYFCASSEGLANTEAFFGQGTRLTVV.

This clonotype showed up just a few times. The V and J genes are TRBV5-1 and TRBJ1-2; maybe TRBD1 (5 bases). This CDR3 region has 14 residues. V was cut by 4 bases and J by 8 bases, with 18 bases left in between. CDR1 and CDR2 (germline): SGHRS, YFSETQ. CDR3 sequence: CASSPGQSTGGYTF. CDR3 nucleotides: TGCGCCAGCAGCCCAGGACAAAGTACCGGGGGCTACACCTTC.